The 10 T cell receptor beta chains in this list originate from one sample, sequenced in a study of T-cell reconstitution after alpha-beta-depleted transplantation in children. A library of TCRbeta sequences, prepared with unique molecular identifiers, was generated. TCRdb reprocessed the PCR reads via MiXCR and lists one record per CDR3 protein. The table includes 780,000 or so distinct CDR3 sequences, approximately 15% detected once. The input for sequencing was PBMCs, mostly from graft donor cells, taken 360 days after TCRalphabeta/CD19-depleted stem cell transplant. The receptors shown here come from a male patient younger than 18 who had a stem cell transplant for acute lymphoblastic leukemia, so the T cells may come from the graft donor.

The V and J genes are TRBV18 and TRBJ2-3, with 10 bases lining up with TRBD1. Germline CDR1 is KGHSH and CDR2 is LQKENI. The CDR3 sequence is 16 residues long. The J segment lost 9 bases and the V segment lost 0 bases, leaving 9 bases of the junction unmatched. The CDR3 here is CASSPPPDRGPGTQYF. The CDR3 nucleotides are TGTGCCAGCTCACCACCGCCCGACAGGGGGCCAGGAACGCAGTATTTT.

The sample holds many counts of this clonotype. The chain links TRBV3-1 to TRBJ1-5, with 10 bases aligning to TRBD1. The CDR3 has 15 residues. Germline V gene sequence: CDR1 LGHDT, CDR2 YNNKEL (reference sequence). The V gene end was trimmed by 3 bases and the J gene end by 6 bases; junction bases not matched to a gene: 5. CDR3 nucleotides: TGTGCCAGCAGCCACGGCGACAGGGGGCGTCAGCCCCAGCATTTT. Its protein product is CASSHGDRGRQPQHF.

The rearrangement links TRBV5-1 to TRBJ2-7; TRBD2 matches 8 bases. J lost 3 bases, V lost 7 bases, and 6 bases had no gene match. The CDR3 sequence is 13 residues long. The germline V gene has CDR1 SGHRS and CDR2 YFSETQ. The DNA of the CDR3 is TGCGCCAGCGGGACTAGTAGTTTCTACGAGCAGTACTTC. Amino acid sequence: CASGTSSFYEQYF. The whole variable domain, remainder taken from reference TRBV5-1 and TRBJ2-7, is KAGVTQTPRYLIKTRGQQVTLSCSPISGHRSVSWYQQTPGQGLQFLFEYFSETQRNKGNFPGRFSGRQFSNSRSEMNVSTLELGDSALYLCASGTSSFYEQYFGPGTRLTVT.

This clonotype was seen more than once but under ten times. The chain is built from TRBV20-1 and TRBJ2-7; the match to TRBD1 covers 7 bases. Germline V gene data show CDR1 as DFQATT and CDR2 as SNEGSKA (reference sequence). V dropped 1 base and J dropped 5; count of bases not matched to a gene: 2. The CDR3 is made up of 12 amino acids. For the CDR3, the DNA is TGCAGTGCTAGAGCCGACAGGGACGAGCAGTACTTC. It specifies CSARADRDEQYF.

A word on this clonotype: This clone may be a read error of a much larger clone one base away. The CDR3 ends on some other residue instead of the conserved phenylalanine or tryptophan, so this is likely a read error. Because the CDR3's place on the DNA is in doubt, the DNA is left out and the CDR3 is given as listed by TCRdb. The CDR3 region is CASSNTPGQGRDRSYNEQFY. The chain combines TRBV21-1 with TRBJ2-1; TRBD1 is the table's D call, not checked against the DNA. TRBV21-1 corresponds to a pseudogene. The CDR3 has 20 residues if both end residues are counted.

In this sample, this clonotype turned up a few times. V gene TRBV16 combines with J gene TRBJ1-1; 8 positions match TRBD1. The CDR3 length is 14 residues. V was pared by 5 bases and J by 3 bases, with 5 bases of the junction left unmatched. Germline V gives CDR1 KGHSY, CDR2 FQNENV. The CDR3 spells CASSRTGGDTEAFF. The CDR3 region has the DNA TGTGCCAGCAGCAGAACAGGGGGGGACACTGAAGCTTTCTTT. Full variable domain (remainder filled in from reference TRBV16 and TRBJ1-1): GEEVAQTPKHLVRGEGQKAKLYCAPIKGHSYVFWYQQVLKNEFKFLISFQNENVFDETGMPKERFSAKCLPNSPCSLEIQATKLEDSAVYFCASSRTGGDTEAFFGQGTRLTVV.

V usage is TRBV19 and J usage is TRBJ2-1; 10 bases align to TRBD2. The germline CDR1 and CDR2 sequences are LNHDA and SQIVND (reference sequence). The V and J ends lost 1 base and 8 bases, in that order; junction bases with no gene match: 5. The CDR3 has 15 amino acids. Here the CDR3 reads CASSIAATSGYEQFF. CDR3 bases: TGTGCCAGTAGTATAGCTGCGACTAGCGGGTATGAGCAGTTCTTC.

The V and J genes are TRBV27 and TRBJ2-7; D may match TRBD1 or TRBD2 (6 bases each). Germline CDR1 is MNHEY and CDR2 is SMNVEV (reference sequence). Trimming pared 0 bases from V and 7 bases from J, leaving 10 bases between. The CDR3 is 13 residues long. CDR3 sequence reads: CASSLSGGREQYF. DNA of the CDR3: TGTGCCAGCAGTTTATCTGGGGGGCGAGAGCAGTACTTC.

The rearrangement uses TRBV7-6 and TRBJ2-1, with D perhaps assigned TRBD1 or TRBD2 (5 bases each). V dropped 1 base and J dropped 1 base, with 14 bases sitting between them. The CDR3 is 17 residues long. The V gene's germline CDR1 is SGHVS and CDR2 FNYEAQ. Here the CDR3 DNA reads TGTGCCAGCAGCTTAGGGGCGAGGGGAAGGTCCTACAATGAGCAGTTCTTC. It encodes CASSLGARGRSYNEQFF.

This clonotype was seen a handful of times. The chain employs TRBV2 and TRBJ2-5; tentatively, D is TRBD1 (6 bases). Germline CDR1 is SNHLY and CDR2 is FYNNEI. The germline V and J ends were trimmed by 10 bases and 4 bases, with 10 bases remaining between them. CDR3 size: 11 residues. CDR3 coding DNA: TGTGCCAATCAGGGGCGAGAGACCCAGTACTTC. Translation gives CANQGRETQYF.